This T cell receptor (beta chain) was profiled in a study of radiotherapy plus CTLA-4 blockade in lung cancer. Study details: Patients showed objective responses in roughly 18% of cases and disease control in under 35%.

Only in-frame clones appear in the TCRdb table, and some are missing; sequencing was by immunoSEQ multiplex PCR. The sample includes 85,000 to 90,000 clones, about two thirds of them seen just once. The CDR3 length is 14 residues. Germline CDR1 LNHDA, CDR2 SQIVND (reference sequence). The junction had 2 bases not matched to a gene; V was cut back by 4 bases and J by 1 base. As regards this clone: Its antigen is not known.

General observations from the study: Expansion of tumor-derived TCR clones was observed in blood after radiotherapy plus ipilimumab. Alongside interferon-beta, early blood T cell clone dynamics were reportedly the best predictor of response.

Here the sequenced sample was peripheral blood, taken from a patient treated with radiotherapy plus ipilimumab. This sequence originates from a human donor with non-small cell lung cancer that progressed on radiotherapy plus ipilimumab. The V gene is TRBV19, the J gene TRBJ2-7; 9 nucleotides line up with TRBD1. The CDR3 loop is CASSTGTGSYEQYF. The DNA for the CDR3 is TGTGCCAGTAGTACCGGGACAGGGTCCTACGAGCAGTACTTC.